The 25 T cell receptor beta chains listed next were all sequenced from one sample in a study of blood T cells in healthy people across ages. A second roughly 7 to 11 cycle PCR used barcoded and J-beta primers. A single record per CDR3 protein comes from TCRdb applying MiXCR to the 5' RACE reads. There are hundreds of thousands of distinct CDR3 sequences in the sample; just over 55% occur only once, and about 26% lies in the top ten. The sample comprised blood. These receptors all come from a middle-aged man in good health.

V and J are TRBV20-1 and TRBJ2-7, with D hard to call. The CDR3 has 15 amino acids. V was cut by 3 bases and J by 3 bases, with 18 bases left in between. Germline CDR1 is DFQATT and CDR2 is SNEGSKA (reference sequence). CDR3: CSASSAVLNIYEQYF. CDR3 in DNA: TGCAGTGCTAGTTCGGCGGTCTTGAACATCTACGAGCAGTACTTC.

The V and J genes are TRBV28 and TRBJ1-2; no definite D call. The length of the CDR3 is 15 residues. The V end was cut by 7 bases, the J end by 4 bases, with 19 bases between. The germline CDR1 and CDR2 sequences are MDHEN and SYDVKM. This CDR3 is CASIRSGSPLYGYTF. CDR3 nucleotide sequence: TGTGCCAGCATCCGGTCTGGGAGTCCCCTCTATGGCTACACCTTC.

The rearrangement joins TRBV10-2 to TRBJ1-1, with TRBD1 identical over 7 bases. Per germline, CDR1 WSHSY and CDR2 SAAADI. Trimming removed 0 bases from V and 0 bases from J; junction bases left unmatched: 4. CDR3 length: 16 amino acids. CDR3 loop: CASSESTGQLNTEAFF. CDR3 in DNA: TGCGCCAGCAGTGAGTCGACGGGACAGCTGAACACTGAAGCTTTCTTT.

The J gene is TRBJ2-5, the V gene TRBV12-3 or TRBV12-4; D is undetermined. Trimming took 6 bases from V and 6 from J, leaving 11 bases between them. The CDR3 totals 12 residues. The CDR3 region has the DNA TGTGCCAGCAGCCGAAGTGCCAAGACCCAGTACTTC. Translation gives CASSRSAKTQYF.

The V gene is TRBV28, the J gene TRBJ2-3; unclear D gene. The V end was cut by 2 bases, the J end by 2 bases, with 11 bases between. CDR1 and CDR2 from the germline V gene are MDHEN and SYDVKM. CDR3 length equals 15 residues. This chain's CDR3 is CASSLEPELTDTQYF. CDR3 sequence (DNA): TGTGCCAGCAGTTTAGAGCCAGAACTCACAGATACGCAGTATTTT.

The J gene is TRBJ2-1, the V gene TRBV20-1; a weak D match, TRBD2 (6 bases). Per germline, CDR1 DFQATT and CDR2 SNEGSKA (reference sequence). The CDR3 spans 17 residues. Trimming removed 0 bases from V and 2 bases from J, with 17 bases in between. For the CDR3, the DNA is TGCAGTGCTAGAGATCCCGGCAATAGCGGAACCTACAATGAGCAGTTCTTC. It encodes CSARDPGNSGTYNEQFF.

V usage is TRBV20-1 and J usage is TRBJ2-7; 7 bases match TRBD2. Germline CDR1 is DFQATT and CDR2 is SNEGSKA (reference sequence). The trim removed 4 bases at V and 3 bases at J, leaving 6 bases unmatched. There are 13 residues in the CDR3. CDR3 loop: CSAKKRGSYEQYF. The CDR3, as DNA: TGCAGTGCTAAAAAGCGCGGGAGCTACGAGCAGTACTTC.

This clonotype was counted once. The gene calls are TRBV3-1 and TRBJ2-3; D could derive from TRBD1 or TRBD2 (5 bases each). The CDR3 contains 16 residues. Germline V gives CDR1 LGHDT, CDR2 YNNKEL (reference sequence). The germline V and J ends were trimmed by 4 bases and 1 base, with 15 bases remaining between them. This chain's CDR3 is CASSPRRGEGTDTQYF. CDR3 nucleotides: TGTGCCAGCAGCCCGCGACGAGGGGAAGGCACAGATACGCAGTATTTT.

This clonotype was seen more than once but under ten times. The V and J genes are TRBV7-8 and TRBJ1-1; weak D call: TRBD1 (6 bases). From germline, CDR1 is SGHVS and CDR2 FQNEAQ. The CDR3 length is 14 residues. V dropped 4 bases and J dropped 2 bases, with 11 bases sitting between them. The CDR3 reads CASSSTGSNTEAFF. The CDR3 DNA is TGTGCCAGCAGCTCTACAGGGTCTAACACTGAAGCTTTCTTT.

The chain carries TRBV6-2 or TRBV6-3 and TRBJ2-1; maybe TRBD1 (8 bases). The CDR3 consists of 14 residues. V shed 2 bases and J shed 8 bases, with 13 bases lying between them. Germline CDR1 is MNHEY and CDR2 is SVGEGT. The DNA for the CDR3 is TGTGCCAGCAGTTACAACAGGGGGGGCGATGAGCAGTTCTTC. Its protein is CASSYNRGGDEQFF.

The gene calls are TRBV15 and TRBJ1-4; D may be TRBD1 (5 bases). V shed 1 base and J shed 6 bases, with 9 bases lying between them. Germline V CDR1 and CDR2: LNHNV, YYDKDF (reference sequence). The CDR3 consists of 14 residues. The CDR3 nucleotides are TGTGCCACCAGCAGAGGCCGGGGGGATGAAAAACTGTTTTTT. Its protein is CATSRGRGDEKLFF.

The V call is TRBV11-2, the J call TRBJ1-1; a possible D gene is TRBD1 (5 bases). From germline, CDR1 is SGHAT and CDR2 FQNNGV. V was pared by 4 bases and J by 4 bases, with 34 bases between. This CDR3 contains 21 residues. The CDR3 DNA reads TGTGCCAGCAGCTCCCCGGGACGAGGTCCCGGGAGCAGGGTGCTGAGCACTGAAGCTTTCTTT. Protein sequence: CASSSPGRGPGSRVLSTEAFF. The full variable domain, in which reference TRBV11-2 and TRBJ1-1 provide the parts outside the CDR3, is EAGVAQSPRYKIIEKRQSVAFWCNPISGHATLYWYQQILGQGPKLLIQFQNNGVVDDSQLPKDRFSAERLKGVDSTLKIQPAKLEDSAVYLCASSSPGRGPGSRVLSTEAFFGQGTRLTVV.

The rearrangement joins TRBV20-1 to TRBJ2-3; no definite D call. This CDR3 has 14 residues. Trimming took 0 bases from V and 2 from J, leaving 9 bases between them. Per the germline V gene, CDR1 is DFQATT and CDR2 is SNEGSKA (reference sequence). CDR3 coding DNA: TGCAGTGCTAGAGATAGCCAAACCACAGATACGCAGTATTTT. Encoded protein: CSARDSQTTDTQYF.

V gene TRBV20-1 combines with J gene TRBJ2-1; TRBD1 matches at 7 bases. The CDR3 spans 13 residues. The junction had 9 bases not matched to a gene; V was cut back by 6 bases and J by 7 bases. Germline V gene lookup returns CDR1 DFQATT and CDR2 SNEGSKA (reference sequence). The CDR3 nucleotides read TGCAGTGCCCGGGGACAGACCCTAAATGAGCAGTTCTTC. Protein: CSARGQTLNEQFF.

This chain uses TRBV7-2 with TRBJ2-5; no definite D call. V was pared by 5 bases and J by 0 bases, with 7 bases between. Germline values: CDR1 SGHTA, CDR2 FQGNSA. This CDR3 contains 13 residues. CDR3 region: CASSRSYQETQYF. The DNA for the CDR3 is TGTGCCAGCAGCCGGTCGTACCAAGAGACCCAGTACTTC.

This clonotype has a handful of counts. The J gene is TRBJ1-4, the V gene TRBV4-3; 10 bases match TRBD1. The trim removed 0 bases at V and 8 bases at J, leaving 3 bases unmatched. The CDR3 has 15 amino acids. CDR1 is LGHNA and CDR2 is YSLEER in the germline V gene. The chain's CDR3 is CASSQDLGQGEKLFF. The CDR3 region has the DNA TGCGCCAGCAGCCAAGATCTGGGACAGGGGGAAAAACTGTTTTTT.

The CDR3 bases are TGCAGTGCTAACAGGGACAATAATTCACCCCTCCACTTT. Translation gives CSANRDNNSPLHF. This chain uses TRBV20-1 with TRBJ1-6; possibly TRBD1 for D (6 bases). CDR1 is DFQATT, CDR2 SNEGSKA, per germline (reference sequence). V was cut by 4 bases and J by 5 bases, with 9 bases left in between. The CDR3 spans 13 residues.

This clonotype was counted a few times. The CDR3 DNA is TGTGCCAGCAGCGTTAACGGACAGGGAGGGGAGACCCAGTACTTC. As protein: CASSVNGQGGETQYF. The chain uses TRBV7-3 and TRBJ2-5; maybe TRBD1 (8 bases). Deletions cut 5 bases from V and 5 bases from J, with 18 bases between. The germline gives CDR1 SGHTA, CDR2 FQGTGA. The length of the CDR3 is 15 residues.

The chain joins TRBV7-2 to TRBJ2-5, with TRBD2 as a possible D gene (5 bases). The CDR3 is 16 residues long. V was pared by 1 base and J by 3 bases, with 15 bases between. CDR1 is SGHTA and CDR2 is FQGNSA in the germline V gene. CDR3 amino acids: CASSLGARGSKETQYF. CDR3 in DNA: TGTGCCAGCAGCTTAGGGGCTAGAGGGTCGAAAGAGACCCAGTACTTC.

The chain combines TRBV7-8 with TRBJ1-4, with TRBD1 matching 7 bases. The germline CDR1 and CDR2 sequences are SGHVS and FQNEAQ. V dropped 3 bases and J dropped 6; count of bases not matched to a gene: 16. CDR3 length: 18 residues. CDR3 amino acids: CASSLGVPGQPEDEKLFF. The CDR3 nucleotides read TGTGCCAGCAGCTTGGGTGTCCCGGGACAGCCCGAGGATGAAAAACTGTTTTTT.

J is TRBJ2-5 and V is TRBV28; unclear D gene. V was clipped by 6 bases and J by 2 bases, with 10 bases between them. The germline V gene encodes CDR1 MDHEN and CDR2 SYDVKM. This CDR3 is 13 amino acids long. CDR3 protein: CASRTTVQETQYF. The DNA of the CDR3 is TGTGCCAGCAGAACTACGGTACAAGAGACCCAGTACTTC.

The CDR3: CSASWGGDEQFF. CDR3 in DNA: TGCAGTGCTAGTTGGGGGGGGGATGAGCAGTTCTTC. The V gene is TRBV20-1, the J gene TRBJ2-1, with 7 bases identical to TRBD2. Germline CDR1 reads DFQATT; CDR2 reads SNEGSKA (reference sequence). The CDR3 consists of 12 residues. The junction had 4 bases not matched to a gene; V was cut back by 3 bases and J by 8 bases.

The genes are TRBV13 and TRBJ2-5; 9 positions match TRBD1. The germline CDR1 and CDR2 sequences are PRHDT and FYEKMQ (reference sequence). The ends lost 8 bases at V and 2 bases at J; junction bases unmatched: 3. The length of the CDR3 is 13 residues. Here the CDR3 reads CASGQGRQETQYF. In DNA, the CDR3 is TGTGCCAGCGGACAGGGGCGACAAGAGACCCAGTACTTC. Combining the CDR3 with reference TRBV13 and TRBJ2-5 gives the whole variable domain AAGVIQSPRHLIKEKRETATLKCYPIPRHDTVYWYQQGPGQDPQFLISFYEKMQSDKGSIPDRFSAQQFSDYHSELNMSSLELGDSALYFCASGQGRQETQYFGPGTRLLVL.

This chain joins TRBV7-2 and TRBJ2-2, with a tentative D call TRBD2 (6 bases). The germline gives CDR1 SGHTA, CDR2 FQGNSA. V lost 1 base and J lost 7, with 13 bases in between. This CDR3 spans 15 amino acids. The CDR3 spells CASSLGAGTSGELFF. The CDR3 DNA reads as TGTGCCAGCAGCTTAGGTGCGGGAACGAGCGGGGAGCTGTTTTTT.

This sequence joins TRBV5-1 and TRBJ2-3; TRBD2 agrees at 7 bases. V lost 6 bases, J lost 5 bases, and 9 bases stayed unmatched. Per germline, CDR1 SGHRS and CDR2 YFSETQ. The CDR3 runs 14 residues. The CDR3 sequence is CASTENPGGDTQYF. The CDR3 DNA reads TGCGCCAGCACCGAGAACCCGGGGGGAGATACGCAGTATTTT.